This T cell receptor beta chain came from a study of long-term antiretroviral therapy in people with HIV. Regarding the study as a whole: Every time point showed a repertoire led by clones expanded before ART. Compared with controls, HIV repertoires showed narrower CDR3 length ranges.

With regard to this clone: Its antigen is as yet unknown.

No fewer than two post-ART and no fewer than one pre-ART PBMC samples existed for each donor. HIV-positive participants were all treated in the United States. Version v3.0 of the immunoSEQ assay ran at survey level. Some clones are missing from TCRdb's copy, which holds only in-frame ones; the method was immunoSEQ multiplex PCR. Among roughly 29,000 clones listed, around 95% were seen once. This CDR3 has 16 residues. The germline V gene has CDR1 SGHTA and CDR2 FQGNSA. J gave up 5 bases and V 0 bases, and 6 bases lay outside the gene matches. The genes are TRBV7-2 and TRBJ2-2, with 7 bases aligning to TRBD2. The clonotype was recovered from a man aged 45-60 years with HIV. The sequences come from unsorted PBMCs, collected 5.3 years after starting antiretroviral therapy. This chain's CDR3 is CASSLAWTSYTGELFF. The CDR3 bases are TGTGCCAGCAGCTTAGCATGGACTAGTTATACCGGGGAGCTGTTTTTT.